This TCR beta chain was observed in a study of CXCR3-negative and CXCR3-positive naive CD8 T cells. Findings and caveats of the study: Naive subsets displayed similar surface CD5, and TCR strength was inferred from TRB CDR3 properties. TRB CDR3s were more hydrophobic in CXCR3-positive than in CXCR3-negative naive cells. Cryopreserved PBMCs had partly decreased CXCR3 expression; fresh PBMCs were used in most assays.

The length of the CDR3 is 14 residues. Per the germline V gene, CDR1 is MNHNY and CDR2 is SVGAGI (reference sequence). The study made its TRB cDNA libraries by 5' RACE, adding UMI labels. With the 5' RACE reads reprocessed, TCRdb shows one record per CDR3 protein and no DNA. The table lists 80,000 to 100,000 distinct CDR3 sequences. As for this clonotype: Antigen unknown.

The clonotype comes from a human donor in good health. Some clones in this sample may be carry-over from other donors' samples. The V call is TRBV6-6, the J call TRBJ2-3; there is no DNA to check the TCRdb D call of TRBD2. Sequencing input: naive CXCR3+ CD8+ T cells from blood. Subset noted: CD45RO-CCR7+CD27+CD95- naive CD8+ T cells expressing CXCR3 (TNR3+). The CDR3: CASILAGDLGTQYF.